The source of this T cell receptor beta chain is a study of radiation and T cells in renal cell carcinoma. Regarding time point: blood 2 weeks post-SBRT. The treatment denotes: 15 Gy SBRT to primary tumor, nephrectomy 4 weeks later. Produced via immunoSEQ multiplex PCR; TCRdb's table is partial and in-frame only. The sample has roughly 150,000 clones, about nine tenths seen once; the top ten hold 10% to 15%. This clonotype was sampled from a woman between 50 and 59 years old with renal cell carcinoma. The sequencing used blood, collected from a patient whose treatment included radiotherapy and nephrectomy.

In DNA form, the CDR3 reads TGTGCCAGCAGCGTCCGGCCGGGGTCGGTGGAGGAGACCCAGTACTTC. This codes for CASSVRPGSVEETQYF. The chain combines TRBV9 with TRBJ2-5, with a weak D call TRBD2 (5 bases). V was cut by 2 bases and J by 5 bases, with 19 bases left in between. Germline V gives CDR1 SGDLS, CDR2 YYNGEE. The CDR3 has 16 residues.